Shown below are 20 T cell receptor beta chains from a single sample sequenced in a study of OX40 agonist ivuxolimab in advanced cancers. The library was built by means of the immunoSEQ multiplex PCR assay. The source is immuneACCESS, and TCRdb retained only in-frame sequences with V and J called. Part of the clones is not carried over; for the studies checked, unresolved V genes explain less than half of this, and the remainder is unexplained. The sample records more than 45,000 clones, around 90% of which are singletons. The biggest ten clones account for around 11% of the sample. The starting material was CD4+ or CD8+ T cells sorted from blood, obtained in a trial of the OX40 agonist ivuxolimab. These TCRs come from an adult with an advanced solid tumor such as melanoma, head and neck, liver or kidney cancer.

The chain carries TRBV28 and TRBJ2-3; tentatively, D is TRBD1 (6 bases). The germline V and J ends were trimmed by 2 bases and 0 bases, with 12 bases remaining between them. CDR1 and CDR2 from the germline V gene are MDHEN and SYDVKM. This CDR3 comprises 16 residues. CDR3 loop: CASSLTGTTSTDTQYF. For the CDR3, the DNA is TGTGCCAGCAGTTTAACCGGGACAACGAGCACAGATACGCAGTATTTT. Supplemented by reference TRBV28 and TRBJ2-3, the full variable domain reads DVKVTQSSRYLVKRTGEKVFLECVQDMDHENMFWYRQDPGLGLRLIYFSYDVKMKEKGDIPEGYSVSREKKERFSLILESASTNQTSMYLCASSLTGTTSTDTQYFGPGTRLTVL.

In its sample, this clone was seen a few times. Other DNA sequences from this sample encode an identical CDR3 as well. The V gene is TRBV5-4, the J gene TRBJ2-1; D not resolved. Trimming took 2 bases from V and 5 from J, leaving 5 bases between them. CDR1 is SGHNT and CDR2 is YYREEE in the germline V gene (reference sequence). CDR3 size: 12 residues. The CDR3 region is CASSFHNNEQFF. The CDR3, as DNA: TGTGCCAGCAGCTTTCATAACAATGAGCAGTTCTTC.

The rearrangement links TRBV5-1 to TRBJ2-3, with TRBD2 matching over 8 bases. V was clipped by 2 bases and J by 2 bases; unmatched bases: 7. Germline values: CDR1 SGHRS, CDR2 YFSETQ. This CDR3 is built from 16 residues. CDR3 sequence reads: CASSLYAGGPTDTQYF. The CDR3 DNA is TGCGCCAGCAGCTTATATGCGGGGGGCCCCACAGATACGCAGTATTTT.

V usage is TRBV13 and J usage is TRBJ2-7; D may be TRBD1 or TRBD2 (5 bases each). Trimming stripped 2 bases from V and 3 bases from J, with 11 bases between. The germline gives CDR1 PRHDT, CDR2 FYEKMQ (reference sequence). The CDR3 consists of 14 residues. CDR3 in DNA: TGTGCCAGCAGCTTATTGGGGGATTACTACGAGCAGTACTTC. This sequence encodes CASSLLGDYYEQYF. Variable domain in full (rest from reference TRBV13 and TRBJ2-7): AAGVIQSPRHLIKEKRETATLKCYPIPRHDTVYWYQQGPGQDPQFLISFYEKMQSDKGSIPDRFSAQQFSDYHSELNMSSLELGDSALYFCASSLLGDYYEQYFGPGTRLTVT.

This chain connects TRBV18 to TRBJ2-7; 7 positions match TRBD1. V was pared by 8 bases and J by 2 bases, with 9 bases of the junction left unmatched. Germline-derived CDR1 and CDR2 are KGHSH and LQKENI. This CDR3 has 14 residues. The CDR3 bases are TGTGCCAGCCAGCAGGACAGGTTAACCTACGAGCAGTACTTC. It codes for CASQQDRLTYEQYF.

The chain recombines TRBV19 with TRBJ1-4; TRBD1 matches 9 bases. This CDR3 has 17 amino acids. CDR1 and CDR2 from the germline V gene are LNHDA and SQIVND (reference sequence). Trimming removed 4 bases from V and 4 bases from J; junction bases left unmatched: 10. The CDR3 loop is CASSTYRGPGGNEKLFF. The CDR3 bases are TGTGCCAGTAGTACTTACAGGGGGCCAGGAGGTAATGAAAAACTGTTTTTT.

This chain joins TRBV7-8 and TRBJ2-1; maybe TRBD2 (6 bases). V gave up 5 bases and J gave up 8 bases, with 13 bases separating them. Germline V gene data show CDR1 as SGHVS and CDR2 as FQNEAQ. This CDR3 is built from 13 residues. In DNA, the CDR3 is TGTGCCAGCAGCCGGGTGGAGGGCGATGAGCAGTTCTTC. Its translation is CASSRVEGDEQFF. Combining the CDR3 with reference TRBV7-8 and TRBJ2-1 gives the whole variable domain GAGVSQSPRYKVAKRGQDVALRCDPISGHVSLFWYQQALGQGPEFLTYFQNEAQLDKSGLPSDRFFAERPEGSVSTLKIQRTQQEDSAVYLCASSRVEGDEQFFGPGTRLTVL.

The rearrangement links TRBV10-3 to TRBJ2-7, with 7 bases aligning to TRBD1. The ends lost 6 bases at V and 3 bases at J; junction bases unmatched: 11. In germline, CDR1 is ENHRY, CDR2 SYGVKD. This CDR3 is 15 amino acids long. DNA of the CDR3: TGTGCCATCAGGACAGGGATCGGTCTAAACTACGAGCAGTACTTC. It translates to CAIRTGIGLNYEQYF.

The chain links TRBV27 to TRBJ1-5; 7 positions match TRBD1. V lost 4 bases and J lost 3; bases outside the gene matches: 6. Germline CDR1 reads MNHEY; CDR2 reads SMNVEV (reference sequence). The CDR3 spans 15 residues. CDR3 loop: CASSWAGGDNQPQHF. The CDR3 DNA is TGTGCCAGCAGTTGGGCAGGGGGAGACAATCAGCCCCAGCATTTT.

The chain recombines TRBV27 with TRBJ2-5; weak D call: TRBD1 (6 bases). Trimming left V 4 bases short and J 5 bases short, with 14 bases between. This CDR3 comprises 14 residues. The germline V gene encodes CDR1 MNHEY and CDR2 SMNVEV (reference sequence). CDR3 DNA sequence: TGTGCCAGCAGTTCCCGGGACATCGGGGAGACCCAGTACTTC. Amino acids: CASSSRDIGETQYF.

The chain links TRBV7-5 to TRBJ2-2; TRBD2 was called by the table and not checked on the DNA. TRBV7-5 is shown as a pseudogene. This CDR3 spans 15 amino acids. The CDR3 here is CARSLAGDNTGELFF. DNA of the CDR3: TGTGCCAGAAGCTTAGCGGGAGATAACACCGGGGAGCTGTTTTTT.

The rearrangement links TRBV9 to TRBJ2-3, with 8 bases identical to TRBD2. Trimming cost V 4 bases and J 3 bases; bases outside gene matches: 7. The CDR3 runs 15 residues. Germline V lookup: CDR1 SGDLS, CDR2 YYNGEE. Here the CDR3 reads CASSTGGAWTDTQYF. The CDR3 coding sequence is TGTGCCAGCAGCACCGGGGGGGCTTGGACAGATACGCAGTATTTT. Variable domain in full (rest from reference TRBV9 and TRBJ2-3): DSGVTQTPKHLITATGQRVTLRCSPRSGDLSVYWYQQSLDQGLQFLIQYYNGEERAKGNILERFSAQQFPDLHSELNLSSLELGDSALYFCASSTGGAWTDTQYFGPGTRLTVL.

For the CDR3, the DNA is TGTGCCTGGAGTGTACCATCTCACGGGACGGAAAGAATGAACACTGAAGCTTTCTTT. This codes for CAWSVPSHGTERMNTEAFF. The V call is TRBV30, the J call TRBJ1-1; a possible D gene is TRBD1 (5 bases). V shed 0 bases and J shed 0 bases, with 23 bases lying between them. The CDR3 consists of 19 residues. CDR1 and CDR2 from the germline V gene are GTSNPN and SVGIG (reference sequence).

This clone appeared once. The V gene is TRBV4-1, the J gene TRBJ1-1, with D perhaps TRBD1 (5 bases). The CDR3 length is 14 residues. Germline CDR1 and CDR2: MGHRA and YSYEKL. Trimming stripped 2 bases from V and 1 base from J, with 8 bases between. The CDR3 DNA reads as TGCGCCAGCAGCCAACAGGGCAGGAACACTGAAGCTTTCTTT. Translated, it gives CASSQQGRNTEAFF.

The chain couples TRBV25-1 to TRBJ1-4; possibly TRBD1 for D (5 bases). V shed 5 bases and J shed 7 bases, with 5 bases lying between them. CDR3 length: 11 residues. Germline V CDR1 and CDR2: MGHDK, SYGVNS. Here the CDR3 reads CASSRGEKLFF. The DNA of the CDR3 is TGTGCCAGCAGTAGGGGTGAAAAACTGTTTTTT.

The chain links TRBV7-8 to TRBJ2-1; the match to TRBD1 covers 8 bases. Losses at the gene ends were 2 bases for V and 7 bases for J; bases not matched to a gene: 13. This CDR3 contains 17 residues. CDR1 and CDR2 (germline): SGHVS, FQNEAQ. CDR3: CASSLSGSDRVSNEQFF. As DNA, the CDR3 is TGTGCCAGCAGCTTATCGGGTTCGGACAGGGTATCTAATGAGCAGTTCTTC.

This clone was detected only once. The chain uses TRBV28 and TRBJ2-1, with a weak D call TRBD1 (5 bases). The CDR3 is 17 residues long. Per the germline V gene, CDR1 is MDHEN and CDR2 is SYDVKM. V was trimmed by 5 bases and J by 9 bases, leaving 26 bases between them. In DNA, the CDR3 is TGTGCCAGCAGTCTACTACAGACAGACCCTAGGCGGATTGAGCAGTTCTTC. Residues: CASSLLQTDPRRIEQFF. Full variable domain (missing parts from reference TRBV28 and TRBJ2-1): DVKVTQSSRYLVKRTGEKVFLECVQDMDHENMFWYRQDPGLGLRLIYFSYDVKMKEKGDIPEGYSVSREKKERFSLILESASTNQTSMYLCASSLLQTDPRRIEQFFGPGTRLTVL.

The CDR3 DNA reads TGTGCCAGCAGCCGGACAGCCATGAACACTGAAGCTTTCTTT. Amino acid sequence: CASSRTAMNTEAFF. The chain links TRBV4-2 to TRBJ1-1; perhaps TRBD1 as D (6 bases). Germline V lookup: CDR1 LGHNA, CDR2 YNFKEQ. Trimming took off 4 bases at V and 0 bases at J, with 9 bases between the two ends. The CDR3 is 14 amino acids.

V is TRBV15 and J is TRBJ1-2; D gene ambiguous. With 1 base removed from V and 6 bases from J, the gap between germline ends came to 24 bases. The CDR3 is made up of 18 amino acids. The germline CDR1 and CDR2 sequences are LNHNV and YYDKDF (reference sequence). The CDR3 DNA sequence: TGTGCCACCAGCAGAGTAGGAGACACGTTTAGGGCTGCGGATGGCTACACCTTC. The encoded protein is CATSRVGDTFRAADGYTF. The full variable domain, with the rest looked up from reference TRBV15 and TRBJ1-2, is DAMVIQNPRYQVTQFGKPVTLSCSQTLNHNVMYWYQQKSSQAPKLLFHYYDKDFNNEADTPDNFQSRRPNTSFCFLDIRSPGLGDTAMYLCATSRVGDTFRAADGYTFGSGTRLTVV.

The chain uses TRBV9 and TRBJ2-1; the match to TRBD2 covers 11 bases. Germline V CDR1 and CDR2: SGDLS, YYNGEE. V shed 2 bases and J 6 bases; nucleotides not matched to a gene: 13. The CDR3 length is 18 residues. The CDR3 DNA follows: TGTGCCAGCAGCGTCTCCCTCTCCTTAGCGGGAGGGGGCAATGAGCAGTTCTTC. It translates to CASSVSLSLAGGGNEQFF.